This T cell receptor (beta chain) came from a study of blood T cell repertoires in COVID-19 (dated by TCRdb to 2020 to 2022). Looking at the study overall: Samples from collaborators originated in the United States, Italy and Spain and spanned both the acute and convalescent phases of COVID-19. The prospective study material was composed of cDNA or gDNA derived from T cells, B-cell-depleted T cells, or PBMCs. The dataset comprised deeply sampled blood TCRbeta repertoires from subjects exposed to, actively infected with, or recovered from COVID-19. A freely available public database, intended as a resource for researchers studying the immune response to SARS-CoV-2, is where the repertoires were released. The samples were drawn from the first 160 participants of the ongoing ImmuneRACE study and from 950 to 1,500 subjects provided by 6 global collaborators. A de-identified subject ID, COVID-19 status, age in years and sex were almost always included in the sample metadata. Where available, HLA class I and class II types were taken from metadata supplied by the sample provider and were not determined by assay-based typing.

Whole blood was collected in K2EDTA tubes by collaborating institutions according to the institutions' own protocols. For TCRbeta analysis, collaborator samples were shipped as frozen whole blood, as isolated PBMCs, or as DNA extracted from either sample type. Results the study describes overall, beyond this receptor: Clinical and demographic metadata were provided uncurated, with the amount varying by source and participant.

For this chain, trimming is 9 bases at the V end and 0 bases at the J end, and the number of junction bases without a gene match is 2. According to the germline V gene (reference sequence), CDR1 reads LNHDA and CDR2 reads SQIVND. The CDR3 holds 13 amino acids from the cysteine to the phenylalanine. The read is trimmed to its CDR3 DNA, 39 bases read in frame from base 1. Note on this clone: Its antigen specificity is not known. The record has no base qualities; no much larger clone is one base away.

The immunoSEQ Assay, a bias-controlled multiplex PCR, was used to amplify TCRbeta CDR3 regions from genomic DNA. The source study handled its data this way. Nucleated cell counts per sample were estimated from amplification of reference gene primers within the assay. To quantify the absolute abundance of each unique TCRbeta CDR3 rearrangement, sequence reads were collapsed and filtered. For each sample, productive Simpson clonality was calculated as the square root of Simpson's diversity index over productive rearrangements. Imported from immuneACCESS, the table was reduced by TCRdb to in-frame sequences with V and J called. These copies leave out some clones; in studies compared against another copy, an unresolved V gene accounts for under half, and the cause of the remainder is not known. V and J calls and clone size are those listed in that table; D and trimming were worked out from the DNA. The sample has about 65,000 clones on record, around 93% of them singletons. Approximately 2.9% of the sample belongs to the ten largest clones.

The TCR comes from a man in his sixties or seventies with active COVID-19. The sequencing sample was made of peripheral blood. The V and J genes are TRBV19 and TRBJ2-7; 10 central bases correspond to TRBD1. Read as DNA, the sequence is TGTGCCAGACGGACAGGGGGCTCCTACGAGCAGTACTTC. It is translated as CARRTGGSYEQYF.